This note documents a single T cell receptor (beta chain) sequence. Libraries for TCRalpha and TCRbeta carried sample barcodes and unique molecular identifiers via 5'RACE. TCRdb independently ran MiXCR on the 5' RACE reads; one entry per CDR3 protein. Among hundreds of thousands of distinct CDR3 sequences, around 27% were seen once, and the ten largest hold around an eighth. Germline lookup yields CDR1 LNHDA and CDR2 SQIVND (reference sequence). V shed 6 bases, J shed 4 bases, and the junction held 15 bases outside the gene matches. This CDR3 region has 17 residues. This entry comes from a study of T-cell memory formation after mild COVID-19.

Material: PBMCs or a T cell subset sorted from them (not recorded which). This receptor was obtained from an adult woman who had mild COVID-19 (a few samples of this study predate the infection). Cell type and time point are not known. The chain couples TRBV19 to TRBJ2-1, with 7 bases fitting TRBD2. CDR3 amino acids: CASRSPRAGEGYNEQFF. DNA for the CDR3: TGTGCCAGTAGATCCCCGAGGGCGGGAGAAGGGTACAATGAGCAGTTCTTC.